A single sample is the source of the 14 T cell receptor beta chains below, sequenced in a study of blood T cell repertoires in COVID-19 (dated by TCRdb to 2020 to 2022). Library method: the immunoSEQ multiplex PCR assay. In TCRdb, the immuneACCESS table is reduced to in-frame sequences with V and J assigned. These tables do not hold every clone; where another copy was compared, an unresolved V gene accounts for under half, and the others remain unexplained. The sample table lists some 85,000 clones, around 76% of them with a count of one. The ten largest clonotypes hold 15% to 20% of the sample. Sequenced input: peripheral blood. These receptors were collected from an elderly woman with active or convalescent COVID-19.

J is TRBJ2-5 and V is TRBV11-2; D possibly corresponds to TRBD1 (6 bases). V was clipped by 5 bases and J by 2 bases, with 12 bases between them. Germline CDR1 reads SGHAT; CDR2 reads FQNNGV. This CDR3 region has 14 residues. As DNA, the CDR3 is TGTGCCAGCAGCCGGACAGACCGACAAGAGACCCAGTACTTC. It yields the protein CASSRTDRQETQYF.

This clone was seen a single time. The CDR3 DNA reads as TGTGCCAGCAGGAGAGACAGTGAACGCAATCAGCCCCAGCATTTT. Translated, it gives CASRRDSERNQPQHF. The rearrangement links TRBV5-6 to TRBJ1-5; tentatively, D is TRBD1 (5 bases). The CDR3 length is 15 residues. V was trimmed by 5 bases and J by 2 bases, leaving 14 bases between them. CDR1 is SGHDT, CDR2 YYEEEE, per germline. Filled out from reference TRBV5-6 and TRBJ1-5, the complete variable domain reads DAGVTQSPTHLIKTRGQQVTLRCSPKSGHDTVSWYQQALGQGPQFIFQYYEEEERQRGNFPDRFSGHQFPNYSSELNVNALLLGDSALYLCASRRDSERNQPQHFGDGTRLSIL.

The V call is TRBV28, the J call TRBJ1-5; a possible D gene is TRBD1 (5 bases). The V gene's germline CDR1 is MDHEN and CDR2 SYDVKM. CDR3 size: 15 residues. V lost 2 bases, J lost 2 bases, and 10 bases lay in between. This CDR3 is CASSLKGLGNQPQHF. The CDR3 DNA follows: TGTGCCAGCAGTTTAAAGGGGCTCGGCAATCAGCCCCAGCATTTT.

The chain combines TRBV10-2 with TRBJ1-3, with TRBD1 matching 9 bases. Per germline, CDR1 WSHSY and CDR2 SAAADI. Trimming at V came to 5 bases and at J to 4 bases, leaving 3 bases not matched to a gene. The CDR3 has 14 amino acids. CDR3 in amino acids: CASSTGGIGNTIYF. For the CDR3, the DNA is TGCGCCAGCAGTACAGGGGGCATAGGAAACACCATATATTTT.

J is TRBJ1-1 and V is TRBV6-5; TRBD1 matches at 7 bases. The CDR3 is 15 amino acids. Losses at the gene ends were 4 bases for V and 1 base for J; bases not matched to a gene: 6. CDR1 is MNHEY and CDR2 is SVGAGI in the germline V gene. The CDR3 bases are TGTGCCAGCAGTTTAAACAGGGGACGGAACACTGAAGCTTTCTTT. Amino acids: CASSLNRGRNTEAFF.

This chain links TRBV5-4 with TRBJ2-3, with 11 bases lining up with TRBD1. The V gene's germline CDR1 is SGHNT and CDR2 YYREEE (reference sequence). V lost 4 bases to trimming and J lost 1 base; unmatched junction nucleotides: 11. The CDR3 length is 18 residues. The CDR3 is CASSRGTGGGLGTDTQYF. The DNA of the CDR3 is TGTGCCAGCAGCCGAGGGACAGGGGGAGGTTTGGGCACAGATACGCAGTATTTT.

This chain joins TRBV5-1 and TRBJ1-3; D is ambiguous. The CDR3 sequence is 14 residues long. The ends were cut back, 0 bases at V and 2 bases at J, with 6 bases in the middle. CDR1 is SGHRS and CDR2 is YFSETQ in the germline V gene. The CDR3 DNA is TGCGCCAGCAGCTTGGGACAAACTGGAAACACCATATATTTT. Amino acid sequence: CASSLGQTGNTIYF.

This chain links TRBV30 with TRBJ1-2; D uncertain. Germline assignment: CDR1 GTSNPN and CDR2 SVGIG (reference sequence). The length of the CDR3 is 15 residues. The V end lost 4 bases, the J end lost 4 bases, and 19 bases lay between the germline ends. The CDR3 DNA follows: TGTGCCTGGACCCCCCTGCCCGGGGAATTCTATGGCTACACCTTC. This gives the protein CAWTPLPGEFYGYTF.

This chain links TRBV5-1 with TRBJ1-4; 7 bases agree with TRBD1. The V gene end was trimmed by 0 bases and the J gene end by 6 bases; junction bases not matched to a gene: 2. The germline V gene has CDR1 SGHRS and CDR2 YFSETQ. The CDR3 is 14 residues long. In DNA form, the CDR3 reads TGCGCCAGCAGCTTGGCAGGGGGTGATGAAAAACTGTTTTTT. Its protein product is CASSLAGGDEKLFF. The complete variable domain, with remaining parts taken from reference TRBV5-1 and TRBJ1-4, reads KAGVTQTPRYLIKTRGQQVTLSCSPISGHRSVSWYQQTPGQGLQFLFEYFSETQRNKGNFPGRFSGRQFSNSRSEMNVSTLELGDSALYLCASSLAGGDEKLFFGSGTQLSVL.

The chain is built from TRBV6-2 or TRBV6-3 and TRBJ2-1; the D gene is possibly TRBD1 (6 bases). Germline CDR1 MNHEY, CDR2 SVGEGT. The V end was cut by 4 bases, the J end by 9 bases, with 19 bases between. This CDR3 is built from 15 residues. The CDR3 nucleotides are TGTGCCAGCAGTTTTTTCGACTACAGGGTCGGTGAGCAGTTCTTC. As protein: CASSFFDYRVGEQFF.

The chain has TRBV30 and TRBJ2-3; D is ambiguous. Trimming pared 5 bases from V and 5 bases from J, leaving 8 bases between. This CDR3 contains 11 residues. The germline CDR1 and CDR2 sequences are GTSNPN and SVGIG (reference sequence). DNA for the CDR3: TGTGCCTGGGACAAACGAGATACGCAGTATTTT. The encoded protein is CAWDKRDTQYF. Variable domain in full (rest from reference TRBV30 and TRBJ2-3): SQTIHQWPATLVQPVGSPLSLECTVEGTSNPNLYWYRQAAGRGLQLLFYSVGIGQISSEVPQNLSASRPQDRQFILSSKKLLLSDSGFYLCAWDKRDTQYFGPGTRLTVL.

This clone was seen more than once but under ten times. The chain recombines TRBV27 with TRBJ1-4, with a weak D call TRBD1 (6 bases). The germline V gene encodes CDR1 MNHEY and CDR2 SMNVEV (reference sequence). The CDR3 extends over 14 amino acids. V gave up 6 bases and J gave up 6 bases, with 14 bases separating them. The CDR3 coding sequence is TGTGCCAGCAGCCTACAGGGACCTTATGAAAAACTGTTTTTT. Protein: CASSLQGPYEKLFF.

The V and J genes are TRBV5-1 and TRBJ2-1, with 8 positions matching TRBD1. V trimming: 4 bases; J trimming: 4 bases; junction bases outside the gene matches: 4. Germline CDR1 SGHRS, CDR2 YFSETQ. The CDR3 sequence is 14 residues long. CDR3 in amino acids: CASSAGQVYNEQFF. The CDR3 DNA follows: TGCGCCAGCAGCGCGGGACAGGTATACAATGAGCAGTTCTTC.

The J gene is TRBJ2-1, the V gene TRBV29-1, with D unresolved. Trimming left V 5 bases short and J 10 bases short, with 18 bases between. The CDR3 extends over 13 amino acids. The V gene's germline CDR1 is SQVTM and CDR2 ANQGSEA. In nucleotides, the CDR3 is TGCAGCGTTCAACTGGATAATCGCAGGGAGCAGTTCTTC. This gives the protein CSVQLDNRREQFF.